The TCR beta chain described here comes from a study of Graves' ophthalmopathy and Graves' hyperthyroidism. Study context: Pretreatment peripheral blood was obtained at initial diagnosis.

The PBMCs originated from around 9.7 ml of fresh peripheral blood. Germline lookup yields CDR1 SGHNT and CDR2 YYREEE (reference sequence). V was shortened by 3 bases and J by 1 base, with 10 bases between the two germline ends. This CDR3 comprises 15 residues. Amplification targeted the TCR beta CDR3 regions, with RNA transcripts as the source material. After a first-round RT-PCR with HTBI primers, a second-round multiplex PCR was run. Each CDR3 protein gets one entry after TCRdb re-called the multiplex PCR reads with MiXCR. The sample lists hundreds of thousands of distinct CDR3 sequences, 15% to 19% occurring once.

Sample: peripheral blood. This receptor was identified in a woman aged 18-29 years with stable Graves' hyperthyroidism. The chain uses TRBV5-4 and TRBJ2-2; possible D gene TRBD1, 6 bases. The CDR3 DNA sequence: TGTGCCAGCAGCTCCCTGACAGGGAACACCGGGGAGCTGTTTTTT. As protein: CASSSLTGNTGELFF.